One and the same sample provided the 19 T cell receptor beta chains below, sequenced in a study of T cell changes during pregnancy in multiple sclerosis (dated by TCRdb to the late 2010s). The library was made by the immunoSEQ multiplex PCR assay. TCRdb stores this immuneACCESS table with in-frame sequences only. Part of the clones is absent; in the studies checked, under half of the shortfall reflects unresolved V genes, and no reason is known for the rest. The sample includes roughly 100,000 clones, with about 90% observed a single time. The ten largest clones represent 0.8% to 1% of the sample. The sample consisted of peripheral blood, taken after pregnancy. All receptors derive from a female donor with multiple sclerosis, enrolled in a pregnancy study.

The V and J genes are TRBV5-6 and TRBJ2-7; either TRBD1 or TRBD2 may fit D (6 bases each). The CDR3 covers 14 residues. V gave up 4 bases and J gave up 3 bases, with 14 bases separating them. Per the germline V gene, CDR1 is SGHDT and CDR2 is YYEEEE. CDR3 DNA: TGTGCCAGCAGCGTGGGGGGCAGAAGCTACGAGCAGTACTTC. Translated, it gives CASSVGGRSYEQYF. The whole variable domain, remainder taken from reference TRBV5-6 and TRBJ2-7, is DAGVTQSPTHLIKTRGQQVTLRCSPKSGHDTVSWYQQALGQGPQFIFQYYEEEERQRGNFPDRFSGHQFPNYSSELNVNALLLGDSALYLCASSVGGRSYEQYFGPGTRLTVT.

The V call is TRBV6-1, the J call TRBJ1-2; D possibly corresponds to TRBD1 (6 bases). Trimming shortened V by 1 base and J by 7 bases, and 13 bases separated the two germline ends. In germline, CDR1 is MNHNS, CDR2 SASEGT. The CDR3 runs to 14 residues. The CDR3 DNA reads TGTGCCAGCAGTGAAGTTGGGGGCCTTGGTGGCTACACCTTC. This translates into CASSEVGGLGGYTF.

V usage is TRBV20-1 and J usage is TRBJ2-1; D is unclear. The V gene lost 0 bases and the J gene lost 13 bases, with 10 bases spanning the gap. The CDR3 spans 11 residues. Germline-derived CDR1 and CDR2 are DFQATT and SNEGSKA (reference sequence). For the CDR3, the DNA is TGCAGTGCTAGAGATCCAAGCTCCCAGTTCTTC. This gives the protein CSARDPSSQFF.

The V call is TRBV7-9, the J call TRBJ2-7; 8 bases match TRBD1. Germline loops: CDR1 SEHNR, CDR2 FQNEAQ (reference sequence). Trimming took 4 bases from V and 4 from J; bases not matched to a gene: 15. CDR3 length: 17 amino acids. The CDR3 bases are TGTGCCAGCAGCTCAGACCCAGGACAGGGCCCCTCTTACGAGCAGTACTTC. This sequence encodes CASSSDPGQGPSYEQYF.

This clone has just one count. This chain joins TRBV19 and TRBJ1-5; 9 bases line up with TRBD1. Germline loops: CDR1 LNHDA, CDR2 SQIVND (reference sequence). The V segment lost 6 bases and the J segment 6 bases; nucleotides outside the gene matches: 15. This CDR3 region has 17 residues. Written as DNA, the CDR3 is TGTGCCAGTAGCTTAACCGGGACAGGGAGTATGGGTCAGCCCCAGCATTTT. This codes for CASSLTGTGSMGQPQHF.

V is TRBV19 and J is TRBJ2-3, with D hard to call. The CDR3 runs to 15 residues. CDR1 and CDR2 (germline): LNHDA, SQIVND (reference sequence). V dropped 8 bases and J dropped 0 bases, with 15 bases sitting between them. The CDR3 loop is CASVSRASSTDTQYF. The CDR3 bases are TGTGCCAGTGTCTCCCGAGCATCGAGCACAGATACGCAGTATTTT.

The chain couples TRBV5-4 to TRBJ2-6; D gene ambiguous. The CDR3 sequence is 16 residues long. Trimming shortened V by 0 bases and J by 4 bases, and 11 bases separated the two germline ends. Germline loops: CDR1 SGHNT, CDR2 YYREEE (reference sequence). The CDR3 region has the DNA TGTGCCAGCAGCTTGGCCCGGCTGGGCGGGGCCAACGTCCTGACTTTC. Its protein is CASSLARLGGANVLTF. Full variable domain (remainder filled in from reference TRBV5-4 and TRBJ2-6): ETGVTQSPTHLIKTRGQQVTLRCSSQSGHNTVSWYQQALGQGPQFIFQYYREEENGRGNFPPRFSGLQFPNYSSELNVNALELDDSALYLCASSLARLGGANVLTFGAGSRLTVL.

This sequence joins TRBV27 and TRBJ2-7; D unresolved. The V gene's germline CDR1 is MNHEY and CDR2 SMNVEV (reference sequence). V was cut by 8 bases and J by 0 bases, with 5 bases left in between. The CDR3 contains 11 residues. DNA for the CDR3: TGTGCCAGCGGCCTCTCCTACGAGCAGTACTTC. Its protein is CASGLSYEQYF.

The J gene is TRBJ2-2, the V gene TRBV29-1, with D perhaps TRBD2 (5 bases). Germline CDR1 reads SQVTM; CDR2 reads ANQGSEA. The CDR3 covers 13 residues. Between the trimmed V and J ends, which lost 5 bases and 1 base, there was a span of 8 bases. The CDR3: CSVSRENTGELFF. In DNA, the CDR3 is TGCAGCGTTTCTCGGGAGAACACCGGGGAGCTGTTTTTT.

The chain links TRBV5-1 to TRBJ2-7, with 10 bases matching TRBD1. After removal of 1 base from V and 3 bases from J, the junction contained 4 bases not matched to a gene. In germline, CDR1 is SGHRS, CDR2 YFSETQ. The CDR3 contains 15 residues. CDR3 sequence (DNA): TGCGCCAGCAGCTTGACGGGGACAGGGGTCTACGAGCAGTACTTC. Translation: CASSLTGTGVYEQYF.

CDR3 nucleotide sequence: TGTGCCAGCAGCTCCCGTCAGGGTCCTTGGATGAACACTGAAGCTTTCTTT. Translated: CASSSRQGPWMNTEAFF. The J gene is TRBJ1-1, the V gene TRBV5-5, with TRBD1 as a possible D gene (5 bases). The CDR3 runs to 17 residues. The germline V and J ends were trimmed by 3 bases and 0 bases, with 18 bases remaining between them. Per the germline V gene, CDR1 is SGHKS and CDR2 is YYEKEE (reference sequence).

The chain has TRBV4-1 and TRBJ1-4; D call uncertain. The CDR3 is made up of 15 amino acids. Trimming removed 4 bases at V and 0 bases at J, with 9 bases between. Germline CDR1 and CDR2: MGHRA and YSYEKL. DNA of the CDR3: TGCGCCAGCAGCCGAACCGGTGCAACTAATGAAAAACTGTTTTTT. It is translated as CASSRTGATNEKLFF.

Here the CDR3 reads CASSQAGQGNEKLFF. In nucleotides, the CDR3 is TGCGCCAGCAGCCAAGCGGGACAAGGAAATGAAAAACTGTTTTTT. The genes are TRBV4-1 and TRBJ1-4; D is possibly TRBD1 (6 bases). Deletions cut 1 base from V and 5 bases from J, with 11 bases between. CDR1 and CDR2 (germline): MGHRA, YSYEKL. CDR3 length equals 15 residues.

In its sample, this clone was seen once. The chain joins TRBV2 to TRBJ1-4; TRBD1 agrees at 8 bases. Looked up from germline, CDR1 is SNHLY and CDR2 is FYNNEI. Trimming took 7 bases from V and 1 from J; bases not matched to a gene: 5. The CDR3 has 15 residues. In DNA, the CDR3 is TGTGCCAGCACCTCAGGGGGCCTAACTAATGAAAAACTGTTTTTT. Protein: CASTSGGLTNEKLFF. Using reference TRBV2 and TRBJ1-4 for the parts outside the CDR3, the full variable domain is EPEVTQTPSHQVTQMGQEVILRCVPISNHLYFYWYRQILGQKVEFLVSFYNNEISEKSEIFDDQFSVERPDGSNFTLKIRSTKLEDSAMYFCASTSGGLTNEKLFFGSGTQLSVL.

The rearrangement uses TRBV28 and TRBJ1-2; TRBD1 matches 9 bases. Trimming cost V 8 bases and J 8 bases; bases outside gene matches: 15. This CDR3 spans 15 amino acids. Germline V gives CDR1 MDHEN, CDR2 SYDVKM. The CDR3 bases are TGTGCCAGCTCCTCCGGGACAGGGATGGTTTGGGGCTACACCTTC. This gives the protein CASSSGTGMVWGYTF.

The CDR3 sequence is CASRRGTGGDEKLFF. The CDR3 nucleotides read TGTGCCAGCAGAAGAGGGACAGGGGGCGATGAAAAACTGTTTTTT. The chain combines TRBV6-5 with TRBJ1-4, with 12 positions matching TRBD1. The junction had 5 bases not matched to a gene; V was cut back by 6 bases and J by 6 bases. Germline loops: CDR1 MNHEY, CDR2 SVGAGI. CDR3 length equals 15 residues.

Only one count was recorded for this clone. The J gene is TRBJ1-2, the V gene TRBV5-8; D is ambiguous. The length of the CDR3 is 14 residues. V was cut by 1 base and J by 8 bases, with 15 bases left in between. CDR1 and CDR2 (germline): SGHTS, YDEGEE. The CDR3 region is CASSLIAPTGGYTF. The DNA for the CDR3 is TGTGCCAGCAGCTTGATCGCACCAACGGGAGGCTACACCTTC.

CDR3 amino acids: CAWIDGANVLTF. The DNA of the CDR3 is TGTGCCTGGATAGATGGGGCCAACGTCCTGACTTTC. This rearrangement joins TRBV30 to TRBJ2-6; unclear D gene. The CDR3 loop spans 12 amino acids. Per the germline V gene, CDR1 is GTSNPN and CDR2 is SVGIG (reference sequence). Trimming removed 4 bases from V and 3 bases from J, with 4 bases in between.

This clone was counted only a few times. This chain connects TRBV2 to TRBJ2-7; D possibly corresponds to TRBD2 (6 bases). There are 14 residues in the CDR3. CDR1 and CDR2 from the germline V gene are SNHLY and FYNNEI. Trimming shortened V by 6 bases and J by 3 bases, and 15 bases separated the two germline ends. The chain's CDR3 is CASSPTPTSYEQYF. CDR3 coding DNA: TGTGCCAGCAGCCCGACCCCGACTAGCTACGAGCAGTACTTC.